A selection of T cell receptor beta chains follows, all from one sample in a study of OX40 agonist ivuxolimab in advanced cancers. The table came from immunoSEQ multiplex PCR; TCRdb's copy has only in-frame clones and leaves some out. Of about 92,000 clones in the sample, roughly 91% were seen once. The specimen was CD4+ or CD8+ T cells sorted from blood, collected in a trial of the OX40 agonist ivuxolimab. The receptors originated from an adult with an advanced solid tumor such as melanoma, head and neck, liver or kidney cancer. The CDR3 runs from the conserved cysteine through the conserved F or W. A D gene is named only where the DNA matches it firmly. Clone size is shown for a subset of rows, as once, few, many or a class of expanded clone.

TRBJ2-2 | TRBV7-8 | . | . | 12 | TGTGCCAGCAGCGGGGGACTGGGGGAGCTGTTTTTT | CASSGGLGELFF
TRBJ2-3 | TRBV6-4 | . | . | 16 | TGTGCCCACGGGGAAAGAAGGCTAGAGTTGTCAGATACGCAGTATTTT | CAHGERRLELSDTQYF
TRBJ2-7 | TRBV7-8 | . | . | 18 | TGTGCCAGCAGCTGGGCCGGGGTGGGGGGCTCAAGCTCCTACGAGCAGTACTTC | CASSWAGVGGSSSYEQYF
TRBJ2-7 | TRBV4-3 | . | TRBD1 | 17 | TGCGCCAGCAGCCAAGATGTGTTTTCGGACAGGGCCTACGAGCAGTACTTC | CASSQDVFSDRAYEQYF
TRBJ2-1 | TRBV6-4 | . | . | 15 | TGTGCCAGCAAGAAGGATACTAGCTCCTACAATGAGCAGTTCTTC | CASKKDTSSYNEQFF
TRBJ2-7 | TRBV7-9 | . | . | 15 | TGTGCCAGCAGCATAGGGCGGGGGCTGTACTACGAGCAGTACTTC | CASSIGRGLYYEQYF
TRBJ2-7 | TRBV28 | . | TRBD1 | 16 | TGTGCCAGCAGCCTCCCGGGACAGCTCTCACCCTACGAGCAGTACTTC | CASSLPGQLSPYEQYF
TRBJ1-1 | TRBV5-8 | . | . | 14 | TGTGCCAGCAGCTTGGGGCTCTCGAGTACTGAAGCTTTCTTT | CASSLGLSSTEAFF
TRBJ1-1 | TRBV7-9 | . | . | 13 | TGTGCCAGCAGACCGACAGAGAACACTGAAGCTTTCTTT | CASRPTENTEAFF
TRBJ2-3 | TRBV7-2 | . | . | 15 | TGTGCCAGCAGCCCACAGGGAGTGGGGACAGATACGCAGTATTTT | CASSPQGVGTDTQYF
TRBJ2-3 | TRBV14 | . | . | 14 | TGTGCCAGCAGCCTTGGACTGGGCACAGATACGCAGTATTTT | CASSLGLGTDTQYF
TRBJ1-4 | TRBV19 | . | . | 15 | TGTGCCAGTAGTATAGCGTCCGCCGGGACCGAAAAACTGTTTTTT | CASSIASAGTEKLFF
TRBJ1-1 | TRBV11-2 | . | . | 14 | TGTGCCAGCAGCTTAAGGTCTACGAACACTGAAGCTTTCTTT | CASSLRSTNTEAFF
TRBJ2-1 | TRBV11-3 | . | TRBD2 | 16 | TGTGCCAGCAGCCCAGGACTAGTGAGGTCCTACAATGAGCAGTTCTTC | CASSPGLVRSYNEQFF
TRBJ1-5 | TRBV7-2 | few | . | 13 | TGTGCCAGCAGCTTAGCCGGGGAACAGCCCCAGCATTTT | CASSLAGEQPQHF
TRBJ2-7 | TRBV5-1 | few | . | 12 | TGCGCCAGCAGTGCAGACTCCTACGAGCAGTACTTC | CASSADSYEQYF
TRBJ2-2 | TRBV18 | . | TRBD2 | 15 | TGTGCCAGCTCACGCTGGAGCGGGGATACCGGGGAGCTGTTTTTT | CASSRWSGDTGELFF
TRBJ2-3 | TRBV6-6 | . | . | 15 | TGTGCCAGCAGTTACACCGGGTCCCGGCTGGATACGCAGTATTTT | CASSYTGSRLDTQYF
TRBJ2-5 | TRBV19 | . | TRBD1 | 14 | TGTGCCAGTAGTGAGTGGGACAGTCAAGAGACCCAGTACTTC | CASSEWDSQETQYF
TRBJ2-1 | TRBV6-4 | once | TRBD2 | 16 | TGTGCCAGCAGTGATAGAGCGGGAGGTATGCACAATGAGCAGTTCTTC | CASSDRAGGMHNEQFF
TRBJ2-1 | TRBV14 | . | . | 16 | TGTGCCAGCAGCCAAGAATTAAGGGGGGCCTACAATGAGCAGTTCTTC | CASSQELRGAYNEQFF
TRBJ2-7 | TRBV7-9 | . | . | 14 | TGTGCCAGCAGCTTAGCGAAGGCAGGGGCCGAGCAGTACTTC | CASSLAKAGAEQYF
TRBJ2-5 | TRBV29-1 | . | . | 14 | TGCAGCGTTGGGAGCACGACAGGAGGGGAGACCCAGTACTTC | CSVGSTTGGETQYF
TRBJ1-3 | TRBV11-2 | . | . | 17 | TGTGCCAGCAGCTTAGTGGGGCTGCCTTACTCTGGAAACACCATATATTTT | CASSLVGLPYSGNTIYF
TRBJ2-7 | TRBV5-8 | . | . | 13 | TGTGCCAGCAGCTTTGGGCAGAACTACGAGCAGTACTTC | CASSFGQNYEQYF
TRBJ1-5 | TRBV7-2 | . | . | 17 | TGTGCCAGCAGCTTAGATCCAAACCCACTAAGCAATCAGCCCCAGCATTTT | CASSLDPNPLSNQPQHF
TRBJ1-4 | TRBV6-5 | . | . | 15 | TGTGCCAGCAGTTACGGGGGTACAACTAATGAAAAACTGTTTTTT | CASSYGGTTNEKLFF
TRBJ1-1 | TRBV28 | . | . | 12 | TGTGCCAGCACGATGGGGGCTCTTGGGGCTTTCTTT | CASTMGALGAFF
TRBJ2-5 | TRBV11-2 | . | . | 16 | TGTGCCAGCAGCCTAGGGACACTGGGGGGCCAAGAGACCCAGTACTTC | CASSLGTLGGQETQYF
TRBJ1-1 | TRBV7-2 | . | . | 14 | TGTGCCAGCAGCTTAGGCCTTATGAACACTGAAGCTTTCTTT | CASSLGLMNTEAFF
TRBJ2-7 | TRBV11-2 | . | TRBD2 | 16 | TGTGCCAGCAGCTTAGCTTCTCTAGCGGGAGTATACGAGCAGTACTTC | CASSLASLAGVYEQYF
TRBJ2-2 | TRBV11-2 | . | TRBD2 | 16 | TGTGCCAGCAGCCCGGGACTAGCGGGAAGAACCGGGGAGCTGTTTTTT | CASSPGLAGRTGELFF
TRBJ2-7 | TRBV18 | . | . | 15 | TGTGCCAGCTCACCCCCGAGGGCAACGTCCTACGAGCAGTACTTC | CASSPPRATSYEQYF
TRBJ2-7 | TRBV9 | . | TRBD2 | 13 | TGTGCCAGCAGCGGGACTAGCGGGTACGAGCAGTACTTC | CASSGTSGYEQYF
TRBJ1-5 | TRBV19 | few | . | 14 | TGTGCCAGTAGTATAGTGACGGGGTTGGGGCCCCAGCATTTT | CASSIVTGLGPQHF
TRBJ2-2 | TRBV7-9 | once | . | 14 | TGTGCCAGCAGCCCACGACAGACCACCGGGGAGCTGTTTTTT | CASSPRQTTGELFF
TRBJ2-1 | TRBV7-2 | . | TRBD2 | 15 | TGTGCCAGCAGCCAAGGGACTAGCGGGAGTAGTGAGCAGTTCTTC | CASSQGTSGSSEQFF